Given below is one T cell receptor (beta chain) in context. The source of the sample is a study of blood T cell repertoires in COVID-19. For the study at large: COVID-19 samples collected from the United States, Italy and Spain covered acute and convalescent phases.

Original processing methods: Estimated nucleated cell counts came from reference gene primer amplification. Only in-frame clones appear in the TCRdb table, and some are missing; sequencing was by immunoSEQ multiplex PCR. The D gene and trimming were derived from the DNA, and the V and J assignments and clone size from that table. The sample carries some 290,000 clones, 89% recorded once. Germline CDR1 GTSNPN, CDR2 SVGIG (reference sequence). V was pared by 8 bases and J by 2 bases, with 20 bases between. The CDR3 is made up of 15 amino acids. Sequenced sample: peripheral blood. This chain joins TRBV30 and TRBJ2-3; a weak D match, TRBD2 (5 bases). This sequence was found in a woman aged 25-40 years with COVID-19, enrolled during active disease. CDR3 nucleotides: TGTGCCCGACGGGCCCGCGGGTCCACCACAGATACGCAGTATTTT. Amino acid sequence: CARRARGSTTDTQYF.